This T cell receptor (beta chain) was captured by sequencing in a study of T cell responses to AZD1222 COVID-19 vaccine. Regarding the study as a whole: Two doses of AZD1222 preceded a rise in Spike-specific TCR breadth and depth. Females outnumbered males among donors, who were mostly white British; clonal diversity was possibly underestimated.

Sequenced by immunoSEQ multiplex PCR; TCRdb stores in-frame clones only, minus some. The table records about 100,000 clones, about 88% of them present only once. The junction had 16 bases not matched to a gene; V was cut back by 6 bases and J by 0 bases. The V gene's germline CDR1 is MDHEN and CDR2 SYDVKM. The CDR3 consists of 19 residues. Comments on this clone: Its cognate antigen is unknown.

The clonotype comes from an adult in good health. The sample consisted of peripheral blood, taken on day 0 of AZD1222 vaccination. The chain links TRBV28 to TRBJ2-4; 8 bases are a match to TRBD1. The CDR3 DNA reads TGTGCCAGCAGGAACGGACAGGGTGAAGTGGGACTAGCCAAAAACATTCAGTACTTC. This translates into CASRNGQGEVGLAKNIQYF. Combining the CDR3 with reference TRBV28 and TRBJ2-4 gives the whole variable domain DVKVTQSSRYLVKRTGEKVFLECVQDMDHENMFWYRQDPGLGLRLIYFSYDVKMKEKGDIPEGYSVSREKKERFSLILESASTNQTSMYLCASRNGQGEVGLAKNIQYFGAGTRLSVL.